A single T cell receptor beta chain is shown here with its context. Its antigen remains undetermined. Qualities for individual bases were not recorded, and no much larger clone is one base off. This specimen comes from a study of regulatory T cells in long-lasting Graves disease (dated by TCRdb to about 2021). Looking at the study overall: Persistent Graves' disease meant more than 5 years of antithyroid drug treatment with TSH receptor autoantibodies that stayed positive. Antithyroid drugs had been taken for 8.5 to 13 years on average by persistent Graves' disease patients in the clinical cohort. The study was registered as a clinical trial and conducted in China. Peripheral blood TCR sequencing and RNA sequencing compared persistent Graves' disease patients with newly diagnosed Graves' disease patients. A total of roughly 35 samples underwent TCR sequencing: about 13 from persistent and about 20 from newly diagnosed Graves' disease patients.

Libraries were made using multiplex PCR. These reads were obtained on an Illumina HiSeq 4000. iRepertoire HTBI primers and Arm-PCR amplification of CDR3 regions were used to construct TCR beta libraries. Gel purification was performed on PCR products prior to sequencing. Per the source publication's procedure: Across samples, 62 TRBV and 15 or so TRBJ segments were identified and used for gene usage analysis of CDR3 amino acid clonotypes. COPE and FqMerger were used to merge filtered high-quality paired reads into contigs. Contigs were aligned with BLAST to IMGT TRBV, TRBD and TRBJ reference genes, and CDR3 was defined per IMGT. Any clonotype with a frequency above 0.1% was counted as a highly expanded clone. Repertoire diversity was measured by Shannon entropy, and V-J evenness by the Gini coefficient. Clonotypes shared by more than one individual were considered public. TCRdb reworked the public reads: Q25 trimming with fastp, MiXCR clone assembly, productive beta chains retained. Each record represents a unique CDR3 protein, reported with the most common genes and DNA among its rows. The V and J calls here are based on TCRdb, not the publication. This sample gives about 460,000 distinct CDR3 sequences in total; around a fifth of them show up just once. Clones ranked in the top ten supply under 15% of the sample.

Broad study findings and their caveats: Lower TCR Shannon entropy and fewer highly expanded clones were observed in persistent Graves' disease patients than in newly diagnosed patients, which suggested clonal expansion. Only peripheral blood was studied, because thyroid tissue, the primary lesion, was inaccessible. Preferential use of TRBV28, TRBJ1-2 and TRBJ2-5 was observed in persistent disease, whereas TRBV20-1 and TRBJ2-1 were favored in newly diagnosed disease. The authors acknowledged the small sample size as a limitation that may reduce accuracy. Patients with persistent disease shared more public clonotypes (approximately 2,500) than newly diagnosed patients did (966). Sequencing and analysis were limited to the TCR beta chain.

The CDR3 runs 16 amino acids, cysteine and phenylalanine included. Only the CDR3 DNA stays, 48 bases, in frame from base 1. Between the V and J ends, shortened by 5 bases and 2 bases respectively, the junction contains 16 bases. CDR1 and CDR2 are read off the germline V gene (reference sequence) as LNHDA and SQIVND. This specimen's time point label, per the study, means: persistent/refractory GD, antithyroid drugs over 5 years with positive TRAb. For both TCR sequencing and RNA sequencing, RNA was extracted from PBMCs using TRIzol. Graves' disease was diagnosed according to American Thyroid Association guidelines. Recruitment of patients was carried out at an endocrinology department in Xi'an, China. Each patient gave 7 to 9.5 milliliters of peripheral blood, collected in an EDTA anticoagulant tube. PBMCs were isolated by Ficoll Paque Plus density gradient separation without further T cell sorting. An Agilent 2100 Bioanalyzer and agarose gel were used to assess RNA quality, and a NanoDrop 2000 was used to measure RNA concentration.

The chain couples TRBV19 to TRBJ1-5; the D gene assignment is ambiguous. Specimen: peripheral blood mononuclear cells (PBMCs), collected when the disease was refractory, from a patient treated with antithyroid drugs. This receptor was obtained from a female donor with Graves disease. The CDR3 loop reads CASSLSETAGNQPQHF. The bases are TGTGCCAGTAGTTTGAGTGAGACGGCGGGCAATCAGCCCCAGCATTTT.